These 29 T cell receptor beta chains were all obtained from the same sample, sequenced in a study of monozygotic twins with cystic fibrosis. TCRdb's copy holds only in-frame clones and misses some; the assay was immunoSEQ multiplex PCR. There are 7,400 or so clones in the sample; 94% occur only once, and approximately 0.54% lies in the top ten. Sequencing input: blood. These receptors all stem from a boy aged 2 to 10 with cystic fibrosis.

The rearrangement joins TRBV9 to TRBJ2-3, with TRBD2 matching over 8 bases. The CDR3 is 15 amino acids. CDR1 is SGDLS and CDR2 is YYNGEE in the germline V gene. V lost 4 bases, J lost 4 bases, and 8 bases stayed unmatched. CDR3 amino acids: CASSSATSGADTQYF. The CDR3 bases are TGTGCCAGCAGCTCCGCTACTAGCGGCGCAGATACGCAGTATTTT.

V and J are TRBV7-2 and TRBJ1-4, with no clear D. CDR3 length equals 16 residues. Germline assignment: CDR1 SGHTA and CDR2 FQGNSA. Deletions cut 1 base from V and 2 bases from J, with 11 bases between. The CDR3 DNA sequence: TGTGCCAGCAGCTTAGGACGGACGGCTACTAATGAAAAACTGTTTTTT. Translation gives CASSLGRTATNEKLFF.

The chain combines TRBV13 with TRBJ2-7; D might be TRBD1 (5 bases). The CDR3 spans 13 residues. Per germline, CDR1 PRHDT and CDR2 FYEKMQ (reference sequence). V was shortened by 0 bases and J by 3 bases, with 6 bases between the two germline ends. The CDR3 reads CASSLGQGYEQYF. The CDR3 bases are TGTGCCAGCAGCTTAGGGCAGGGCTACGAGCAGTACTTC.

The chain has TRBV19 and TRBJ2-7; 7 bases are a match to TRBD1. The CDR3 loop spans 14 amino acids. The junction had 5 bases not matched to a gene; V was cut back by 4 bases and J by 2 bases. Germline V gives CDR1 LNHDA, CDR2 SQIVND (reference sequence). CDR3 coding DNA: TGTGCCAGTAGTACGCCGGGACAGACCTACGAGCAGTACTTC. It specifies CASSTPGQTYEQYF.

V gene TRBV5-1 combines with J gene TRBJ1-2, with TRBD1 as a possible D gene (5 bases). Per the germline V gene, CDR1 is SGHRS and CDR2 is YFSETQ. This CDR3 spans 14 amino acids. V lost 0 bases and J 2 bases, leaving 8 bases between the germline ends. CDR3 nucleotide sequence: TGCGCCAGCAGCTTGGGGGGGACGAACTATGGCTACACCTTC. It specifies CASSLGGTNYGYTF.

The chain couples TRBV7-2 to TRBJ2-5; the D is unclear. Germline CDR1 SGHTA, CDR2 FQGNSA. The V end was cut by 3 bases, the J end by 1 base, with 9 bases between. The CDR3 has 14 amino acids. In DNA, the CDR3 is TGTGCCAGCAGCTTTATCTGGGGCCAAGAGACCCAGTACTTC. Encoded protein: CASSFIWGQETQYF.

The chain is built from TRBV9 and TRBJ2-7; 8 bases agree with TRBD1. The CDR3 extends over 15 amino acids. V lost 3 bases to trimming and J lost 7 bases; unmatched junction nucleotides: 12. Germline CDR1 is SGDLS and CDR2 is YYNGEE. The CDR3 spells CASSAPGTGPREQYF. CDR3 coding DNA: TGTGCCAGCAGCGCCCCCGGGACAGGCCCTAGAGAGCAGTACTTC.

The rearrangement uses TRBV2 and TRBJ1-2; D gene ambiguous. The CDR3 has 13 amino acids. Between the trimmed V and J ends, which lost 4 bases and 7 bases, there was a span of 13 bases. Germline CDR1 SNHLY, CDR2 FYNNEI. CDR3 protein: CASSVLSLGGYTF. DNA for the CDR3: TGTGCCAGCAGTGTTCTGAGTTTGGGTGGCTACACCTTC.

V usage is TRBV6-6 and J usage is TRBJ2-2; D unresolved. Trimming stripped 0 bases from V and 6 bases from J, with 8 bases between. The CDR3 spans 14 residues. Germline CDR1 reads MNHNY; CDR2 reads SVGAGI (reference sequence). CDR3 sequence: CASSYSSWAGELFF. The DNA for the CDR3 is TGTGCCAGCAGTTACTCGAGCTGGGCCGGGGAGCTGTTTTTT.

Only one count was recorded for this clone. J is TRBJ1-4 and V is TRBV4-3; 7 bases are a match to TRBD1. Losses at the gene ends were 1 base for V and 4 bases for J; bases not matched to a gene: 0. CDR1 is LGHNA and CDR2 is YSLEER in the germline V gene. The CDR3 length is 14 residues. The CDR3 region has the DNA TGCGCCAGCAGCCAAGGGGACAGTAATGAAAAACTGTTTTTT. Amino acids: CASSQGDSNEKLFF.

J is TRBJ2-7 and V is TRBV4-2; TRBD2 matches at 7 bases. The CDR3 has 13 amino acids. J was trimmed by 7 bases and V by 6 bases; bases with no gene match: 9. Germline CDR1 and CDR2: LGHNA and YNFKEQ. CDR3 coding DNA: TGTGCCAGCAGGTCCGGGGGGAGTGGAGAGCAGTACTTC. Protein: CASRSGGSGEQYF.

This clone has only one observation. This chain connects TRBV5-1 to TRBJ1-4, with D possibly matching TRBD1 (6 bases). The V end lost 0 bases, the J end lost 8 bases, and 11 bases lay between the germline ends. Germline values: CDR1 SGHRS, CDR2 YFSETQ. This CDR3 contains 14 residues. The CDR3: CASSLVQGREKLFF. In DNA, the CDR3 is TGCGCCAGCAGCTTGGTCCAGGGGCGCGAAAAACTGTTTTTT.

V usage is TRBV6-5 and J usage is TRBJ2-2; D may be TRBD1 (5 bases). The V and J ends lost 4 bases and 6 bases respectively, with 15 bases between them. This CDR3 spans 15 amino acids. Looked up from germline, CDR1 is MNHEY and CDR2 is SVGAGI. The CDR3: CASSSTAKAPGELFF. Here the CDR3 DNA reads TGTGCCAGCAGTTCGACAGCCAAAGCACCCGGGGAGCTGTTTTTT.

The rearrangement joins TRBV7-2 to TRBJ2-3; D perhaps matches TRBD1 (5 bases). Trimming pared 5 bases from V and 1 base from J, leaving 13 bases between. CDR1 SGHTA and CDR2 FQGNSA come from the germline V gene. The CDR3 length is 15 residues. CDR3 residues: CASSPQGMGTDTQYF. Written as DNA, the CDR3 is TGTGCCAGCAGCCCTCAGGGCATGGGCACAGATACGCAGTATTTT.

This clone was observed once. The CDR3 DNA is TGTGCCAGCAGCGCAGAGGGGGGCGTAGAGACCCAGTACTTC. Translation gives CASSAEGGVETQYF. The chain uses TRBV9 and TRBJ2-5, with D perhaps TRBD1 or TRBD2 (6 bases each). This CDR3 is 14 amino acids long. Trimming removed 3 bases from V and 4 bases from J, with 13 bases in between. Germline assignment: CDR1 SGDLS and CDR2 YYNGEE. The full variable domain, completed using reference TRBV9 and TRBJ2-5, is DSGVTQTPKHLITATGQRVTLRCSPRSGDLSVYWYQQSLDQGLQFLIQYYNGEERAKGNILERFSAQQFPDLHSELNLSSLELGDSALYFCASSAEGGVETQYFGPGTRLLVL.

For the CDR3, the DNA is TGTGCCAGCAGCACTACAGGGGTAGAGACCCAGTACTTC. Residues: CASSTTGVETQYF. V usage is TRBV25-1 and J usage is TRBJ2-5; 7 positions match TRBD1. This CDR3 comprises 13 residues. Germline assignment: CDR1 MGHDK and CDR2 SYGVNS. Losses at the gene ends were 6 bases for V and 4 bases for J; bases not matched to a gene: 5.

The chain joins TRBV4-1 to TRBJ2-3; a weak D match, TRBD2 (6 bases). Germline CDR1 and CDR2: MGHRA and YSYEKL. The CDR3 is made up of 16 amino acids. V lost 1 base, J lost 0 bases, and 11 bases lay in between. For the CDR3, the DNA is TGCGCCAGCAGCCAAGGGGAGGCCGCTAGCACAGATACGCAGTATTTT. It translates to CASSQGEAASTDTQYF.

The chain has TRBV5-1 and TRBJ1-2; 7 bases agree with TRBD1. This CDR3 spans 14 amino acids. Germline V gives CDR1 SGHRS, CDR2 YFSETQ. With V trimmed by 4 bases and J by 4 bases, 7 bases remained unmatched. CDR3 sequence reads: CASSVTGASYGYTF. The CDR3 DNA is TGCGCCAGCAGCGTAACAGGGGCCAGCTATGGCTACACCTTC.

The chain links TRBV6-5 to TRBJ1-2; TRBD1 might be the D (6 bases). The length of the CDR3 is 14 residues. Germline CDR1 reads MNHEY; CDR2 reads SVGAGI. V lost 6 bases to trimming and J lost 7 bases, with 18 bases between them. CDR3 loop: CASSNGLGAGGYTF. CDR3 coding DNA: TGTGCCAGCAGCAACGGTCTGGGGGCCGGTGGCTACACCTTC.

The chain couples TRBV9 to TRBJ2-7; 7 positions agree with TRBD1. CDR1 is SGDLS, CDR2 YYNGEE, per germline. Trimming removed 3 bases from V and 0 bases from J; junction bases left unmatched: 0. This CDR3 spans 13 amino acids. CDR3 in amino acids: CASSAGGSYEQYF. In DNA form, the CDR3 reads TGTGCCAGCAGCGCAGGGGGCTCCTACGAGCAGTACTTC.

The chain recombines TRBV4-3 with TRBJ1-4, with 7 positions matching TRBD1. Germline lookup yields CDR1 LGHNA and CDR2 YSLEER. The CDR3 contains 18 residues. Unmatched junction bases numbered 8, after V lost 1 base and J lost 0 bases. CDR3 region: CASSQAGPGTATNEKLFF. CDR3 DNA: TGCGCCAGCAGCCAAGCGGGCCCTGGGACAGCAACTAATGAAAAACTGTTTTTT.

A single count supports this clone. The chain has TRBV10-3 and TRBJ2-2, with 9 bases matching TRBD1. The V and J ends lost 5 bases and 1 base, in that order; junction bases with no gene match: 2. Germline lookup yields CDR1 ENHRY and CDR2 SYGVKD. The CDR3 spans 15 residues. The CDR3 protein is CAISWDRENTGELFF. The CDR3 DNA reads TGTGCCATCAGTTGGGACAGGGAGAACACCGGGGAGCTGTTTTTT.

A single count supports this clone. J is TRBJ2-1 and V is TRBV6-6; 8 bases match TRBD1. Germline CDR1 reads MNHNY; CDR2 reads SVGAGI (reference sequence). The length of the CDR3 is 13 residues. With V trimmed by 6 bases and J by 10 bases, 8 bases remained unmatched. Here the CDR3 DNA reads TGTGCCAGCAGCACCGGGACAGGTGTCGAGCAGTTCTTC. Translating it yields CASSTGTGVEQFF.

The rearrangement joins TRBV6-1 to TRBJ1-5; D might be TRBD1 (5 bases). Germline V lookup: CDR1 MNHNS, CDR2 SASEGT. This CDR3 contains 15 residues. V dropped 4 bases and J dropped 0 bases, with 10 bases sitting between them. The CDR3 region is CASSGGVDSNQPQHF. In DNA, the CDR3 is TGTGCCAGCAGTGGGGGGGTTGATAGCAATCAGCCCCAGCATTTT.

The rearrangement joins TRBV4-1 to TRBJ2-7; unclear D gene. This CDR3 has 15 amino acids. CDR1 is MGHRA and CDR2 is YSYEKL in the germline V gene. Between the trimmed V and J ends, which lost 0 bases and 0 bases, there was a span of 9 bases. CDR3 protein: CASSQEDRISYEQYF. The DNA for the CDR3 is TGCGCCAGCAGCCAAGAGGACCGGATCTCCTACGAGCAGTACTTC.

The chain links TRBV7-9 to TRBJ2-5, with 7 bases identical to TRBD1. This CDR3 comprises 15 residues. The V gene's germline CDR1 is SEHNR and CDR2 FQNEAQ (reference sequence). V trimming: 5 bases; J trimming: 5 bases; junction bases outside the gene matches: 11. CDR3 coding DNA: TGTGCCAGCAGCATACAGGGGCCGGGCTGGGAGACCCAGTACTTC. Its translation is CASSIQGPGWETQYF.

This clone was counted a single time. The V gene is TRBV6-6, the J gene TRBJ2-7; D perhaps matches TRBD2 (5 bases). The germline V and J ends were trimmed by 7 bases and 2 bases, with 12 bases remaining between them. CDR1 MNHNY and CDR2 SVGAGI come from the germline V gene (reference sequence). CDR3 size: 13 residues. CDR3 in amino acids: CASTPPGTYEQYF. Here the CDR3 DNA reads TGTGCCAGCACTCCCCCGGGGACCTACGAGCAGTACTTC.

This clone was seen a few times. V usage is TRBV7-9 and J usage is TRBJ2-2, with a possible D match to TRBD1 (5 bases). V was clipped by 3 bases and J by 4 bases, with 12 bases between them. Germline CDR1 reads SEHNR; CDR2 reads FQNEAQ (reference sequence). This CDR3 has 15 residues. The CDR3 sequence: CASSFFVRATGELFF. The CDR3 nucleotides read TGTGCCAGCAGCTTTTTTGTCAGGGCCACCGGGGAGCTGTTTTTT.

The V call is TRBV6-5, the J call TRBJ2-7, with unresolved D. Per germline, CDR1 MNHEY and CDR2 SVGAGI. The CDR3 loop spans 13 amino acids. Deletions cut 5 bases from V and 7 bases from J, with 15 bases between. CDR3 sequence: CASSPHLSWEQYF. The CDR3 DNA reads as TGTGCCAGCAGTCCGCACCTGAGTTGGGAGCAGTACTTC.